This T cell receptor (beta chain) appears in the sequencing data of a study of beta chain features in type 1 diabetes. CD45RO/CCR7/CD25/CD127/CD95/CD27 staining was used to isolate CD4+ naive, central memory, regulatory and stem cell-like memory cells by sorting. On this clone itself: Its specificity is unknown.

The CDR3 runs to 11 residues. CDR1 and CDR2 (germline): SQVTM, ANQGSEA. V was cut by 4 bases and J by 12 bases, with 13 bases left in between. Since all of the isolated RNA was reverse transcribed, expressed TCRB transcripts were what got sequenced. The assay was immunoSEQ multiplex PCR, and TCRdb's table has in-frame clones only and misses some. The sample carries nearly 350,000 clones, 7.5% to 9% recorded once. Study-wide points: Type 1 diabetes patients had TCRB CDR3s that were shorter (moderately but significantly so) in all four CD4+ subsets. Possible PCR preference for shorter templates applied equally to patients and controls.

Sequences were obtained from central memory CD4+ T cells from blood. The chain uses TRBV29-1 and TRBJ2-1, with D perhaps TRBD2 (5 bases). This receptor was taken from a woman under 30 in good health. DNA for the CDR3: TGCAGCGTTGTAGAATTCGGAGGGCAGTTCTTC. Translation: CSVVEFGGQFF.